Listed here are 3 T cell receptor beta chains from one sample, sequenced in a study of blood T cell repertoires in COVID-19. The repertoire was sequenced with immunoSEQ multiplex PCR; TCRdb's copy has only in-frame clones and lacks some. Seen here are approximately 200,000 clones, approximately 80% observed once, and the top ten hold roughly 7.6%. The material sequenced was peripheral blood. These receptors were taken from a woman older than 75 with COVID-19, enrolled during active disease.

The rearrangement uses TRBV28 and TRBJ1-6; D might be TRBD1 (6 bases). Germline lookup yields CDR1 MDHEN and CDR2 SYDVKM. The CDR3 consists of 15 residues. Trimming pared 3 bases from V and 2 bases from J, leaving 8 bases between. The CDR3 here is CASSFWTAYNSPLHF. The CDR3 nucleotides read TGTGCCAGCAGTTTTTGGACAGCCTATAATTCACCCCTCCACTTT.

This CDR3 reads CASSSWGESSYGYTF. DNA for the CDR3: TGTGCCAGCAGCTCGTGGGGAGAATCTTCCTATGGCTACACCTTC. The chain is built from TRBV5-8 and TRBJ1-2, with D unresolved. The CDR3 is 15 residues long. Germline assignment: CDR1 SGHTS and CDR2 YDEGEE. V dropped 3 bases and J dropped 4 bases, with 16 bases sitting between them.

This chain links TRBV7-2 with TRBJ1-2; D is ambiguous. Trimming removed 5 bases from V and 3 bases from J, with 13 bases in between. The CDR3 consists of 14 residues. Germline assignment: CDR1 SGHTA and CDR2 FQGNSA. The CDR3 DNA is TGTGCCAGCAGCCCCCAGGTCTTCTACTATGGCTACACCTTC. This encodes CASSPQVFYYGYTF.